Following are 10 T cell receptor beta chains from one sample sequenced in a study of T cells expressing NK-cell markers. TCRdb derives one entry per CDR3 protein from the 5' RACE reads, leaving out DNA. In all, the sample yields under 600,000 distinct CDR3 sequences. The sequenced sample was blood T cells: a sorted CD56 or NKG2C T cell subset, CD4+ or CD8+ T cells, or bulk PBMC T cells (not recorded which). These receptors were obtained from a woman aged 50 to 60 in good health.

The chain couples TRBV4-1 to TRBJ2-2. The CDR3 consists of 14 residues. Germline CDR1 is MGHRA and CDR2 is YSYEKL. The CDR3: CASSQQIGAGELFF.

The V call is TRBV20-1, the J call TRBJ1-2; checking the TCRdb D call of TRBD1 is not possible without DNA. The CDR3 has 15 amino acids. Germline V gene sequence: CDR1 DFQATT, CDR2 SNEGSKA (reference sequence). CDR3 residues: CSARGGLEGGYGYTF.

V and J are TRBV6-5 and TRBJ1-2. This CDR3 has 14 amino acids. The germline V gene has CDR1 MNHEY and CDR2 SVGAGI. The CDR3 loop is CASSYSGTNYGYTF.

V gene TRBV28 combines with J gene TRBJ2-7; TCRdb outputs TRBD1, but without DNA this stays unchecked. Per the germline V gene, CDR1 is MDHEN and CDR2 is SYDVKM. The CDR3 is 12 residues long. The CDR3 reads CASGTGYNEQYF.

The V call is TRBV12-3 or TRBV12-4, the J call TRBJ2-1; TCRdb's D call of TRBD2 is untestable without DNA. There are 16 residues in the CDR3. The CDR3 here is CASSPHLAGFYNEQFF.

The V gene is TRBV6-5, the J gene TRBJ1-4. This CDR3 comprises 17 residues. The germline V gene has CDR1 MNHEY and CDR2 SVGAGI. The CDR3 reads CASRAGYTPATNEKLFF.

The rearrangement links TRBV12-3 or TRBV12-4 to TRBJ1-1; TCRdb's D gene call, TRBD1, goes unchecked for lack of DNA. The CDR3 has 15 amino acids. The CDR3 is CASSLSGRFSTEAFF.

The V gene is TRBV25-1, the J gene TRBJ1-3. Germline CDR1 reads MGHDK; CDR2 reads SYGVNS. The CDR3 is 16 residues long. CDR3 protein: CASSGGKFNSGNTIYF.

This chain joins TRBV5-5 and TRBJ1-1; no DNA is available, so the TRBD1 call from TCRdb remains unchecked. The CDR3 runs to 15 residues. In germline, CDR1 is SGHKS, CDR2 YYEKEE (reference sequence). This CDR3 is CASSNRGDLNTEAFF.

This sequence joins TRBV5-1 and TRBJ1-1; there is no DNA to check the TCRdb D call of TRBD1. Germline V gene sequence: CDR1 SGHRS, CDR2 YFSETQ. This CDR3 has 18 amino acids. CDR3: CASSLGDRALVVNTEAFF.